This T cell receptor beta chain was documented in a study of T cell repertoires in cytomegalovirus infection. The wider study: It can be stated that public TCR beta signatures indicated CMV infection as well as a matching HLA type.

Using its own MiXCR run on the reads, TCRdb lists one record per CDR3 protein. In the table there are some 350,000 distinct CDR3 sequences, 15% to 20% of which are singletons. The CDR3 contains 13 residues. V was clipped by 9 bases and J by 7 bases, with 19 bases between them. The V gene's germline CDR1 is LNHNV and CDR2 YYDKDF (reference sequence). The source of this sequence is a human donor in good health (CMV status not recorded). Some clones in this sample may be carry-over from other donors' samples. The V and J genes are TRBV15 and TRBJ2-7, with TRBD1 as a possible D gene (5 bases). Sequencing used PBMCs. Here the CDR3 reads CATSGHGRVEQYF. DNA for the CDR3: TGTGCCACAAGTGGACATGGTAGAGTAGAGCAGTACTTC.